This T cell receptor beta chain was profiled in a study of PD-L1 blockade in urothelial cancer. The overall study: Dosed intravenously at 1,200 mg every 3 weeks, atezolizumab was initiated by patients in the mid-2010s.

Each patient's cancer was a locally advanced or metastatic urothelial carcinoma. In regard to this clone: Antigen: not known.

The assay was immunoSEQ multiplex PCR, and TCRdb's table has in-frame clones only and misses some. The top ten clones hold roughly 8% of a sample with some 35,000 clones, around 90% of them seen once. CDR1 is SGDLS, CDR2 YYNGEE, per germline. Trimming left V 4 bases short and J 5 bases short, with 16 bases between. CDR3 length equals 15 residues. Findings of the study overall: Tumor-linked clones in blood grew more by 3 weeks in durable-benefit patients. TCR clonality was measured in pretreatment peripheral blood. Clonality below the median predicted better survival.

The sequenced sample was PBMCs, obtained around atezolizumab (anti-PD-L1) treatment. The receptor was derived from an older man with urothelial cancer. This rearrangement joins TRBV9 to TRBJ1-5; D might be TRBD1 (6 bases). CDR3 sequence reads: CASSSTDRSDQPQHF. CDR3 DNA: TGTGCCAGCAGCTCGACGGACAGATCGGATCAGCCCCAGCATTTT.